These 10 T cell receptor beta chains were all obtained from the same sample, sequenced in a study of T cells in Graves' hyperthyroidism and ophthalmopathy. The investigators amplified TCR beta CDR3 regions from RNA transcripts. HTBI primers were used for first-round RT-PCR of the TCR CDR3. TCRdb redid the calling of the multiplex PCR reads with MiXCR, one entry per CDR3 protein. The profile shows around 300,000 distinct CDR3 sequences, approximately 13% of them singletons. The sequenced sample was blood. These receptors were taken from a woman in her thirties or forties with Graves' hyperthyroidism.

At least ten counts were recorded for this clonotype. As DNA, the CDR3 is TGTGCCAGCAGTTTGCGGTGGGGATTCTGGGATGGCTACACCTTC. It encodes CASSLRWGFWDGYTF. The genes are TRBV27 and TRBJ1-2; D gene unclear. The germline V gene has CDR1 MNHEY and CDR2 SMNVEV (reference sequence). V was pared by 3 bases and J by 6 bases, with 17 bases between. CDR3 size: 15 residues.

This clonotype occurred many times. The chain joins TRBV15 to TRBJ1-2; a weak D match, TRBD1 (6 bases). V lost 1 base to trimming and J lost 6 bases, with 12 bases between them. Germline V gives CDR1 LNHNV, CDR2 YYDKDF (reference sequence). CDR3 length equals 14 residues. CDR3 sequence reads: CATSRGQTGDGYTF. CDR3 coding DNA: TGTGCCACCAGCAGAGGTCAGACAGGAGATGGCTACACCTTC.

The rearrangement joins TRBV12-3 or TRBV12-4 to TRBJ2-2, with D hard to call. V lost 1 base and J 6 bases, leaving 6 bases between the germline ends. CDR3 length: 13 amino acids. CDR3 DNA: TGTGCCAGCAGTTTAGGATGGGCCGGGGAGCTGTTTTTT. Its translation is CASSLGWAGELFF.

The sample holds many counts of this clonotype. The chain couples TRBV11-2 to TRBJ2-3, with D perhaps given as TRBD1 or TRBD2 (6 bases each). The CDR3 sequence is 17 residues long. The germline V and J ends were trimmed by 1 base and 6 bases, with 20 bases remaining between them. Germline V lookup: CDR1 SGHAT, CDR2 FQNNGV. The CDR3 reads CASSLVAGAQGGDTQYF. The DNA for the CDR3 is TGTGCCAGCAGCTTAGTCGCAGGGGCGCAAGGGGGGGATACGCAGTATTTT.

V usage is TRBV7-9 and J usage is TRBJ2-1; 16 bases align to TRBD2. V was pared by 1 base and J by 2 bases, with 5 bases of the junction left unmatched. The CDR3 contains 19 residues. The germline CDR1 and CDR2 sequences are SEHNR and FQNEAQ (reference sequence). DNA of the CDR3: TGTGCCAGCAGCTTAGTGGGACTAGCGGGAGGGTACACCTACAATGAGCAGTTCTTC. This codes for CASSLVGLAGGYTYNEQFF.

About this clonotype: This may stem from a read error, because a much larger clone lies one nucleotide away. The chain employs TRBV2 and TRBJ1-2, with a tentative D call TRBD1 (6 bases). Trimming shortened V by 8 bases and J by 4 bases, and 11 bases separated the two germline ends. Germline lookup yields CDR1 SNHLY and CDR2 FYNNEI. The CDR3 has 12 amino acids. The CDR3 nucleotides are TGTGCCAGCGGTACACAGGGCTATGGCTACACCTTC. Protein: CASGTQGYGYTF.

In its sample, this clonotype was seen many times. The rearrangement joins TRBV2 to TRBJ1-6; D is unresolved. This CDR3 is built from 15 residues. Germline lookup yields CDR1 SNHLY and CDR2 FYNNEI. Between the trimmed V and J ends, which lost 6 bases and 0 bases, there was a span of 9 bases. CDR3 DNA: TGTGCCAGCAGGGTACGGAGCTCCTATAATTCACCCCTCCACTTT. This gives the protein CASRVRSSYNSPLHF.

The sample holds many counts of this clonotype. V and J are TRBV28 and TRBJ1-1; unclear D gene. V shed 3 bases and J shed 6 bases, with 11 bases lying between them. CDR3 size: 13 residues. Looked up from germline, CDR1 is MDHEN and CDR2 is SYDVKM. CDR3 bases: TGTGCCAGCAGTTTTGGCTCTAGCGCTGAAGCTTTCTTT. It is translated as CASSFGSSAEAFF.

This clonotype was seen at least ten times. J is TRBJ2-1 and V is TRBV7-9; D is undetermined. The germline V gene encodes CDR1 SEHNR and CDR2 FQNEAQ (reference sequence). CDR3 size: 16 residues. V gave up 5 bases and J gave up 0 bases, with 14 bases separating them. The CDR3 sequence is CASSAADASSYNEQFF. The DNA of the CDR3 is TGTGCCAGCAGCGCCGCGGACGCCAGCTCCTACAATGAGCAGTTCTTC.

The V gene is TRBV20-1, the J gene TRBJ2-1; tentatively, D is TRBD2 (7 bases). The CDR3 has 17 amino acids. CDR1 DFQATT and CDR2 SNEGSKA come from the germline V gene (reference sequence). The V gene lost 0 bases and the J gene lost 3 bases, with 18 bases spanning the gap. Here the CDR3 reads CSAREGGGASGYNEQFF. The CDR3 DNA follows: TGCAGTGCTAGAGAAGGGGGGGGGGCTAGCGGCTACAATGAGCAGTTCTTC.